The 18 T cell receptor beta chains below all came from one sample that was sequenced in a study of blood T cell repertoires in COVID-19. TCRdb's table, derived via immunoSEQ multiplex PCR, lists solely in-frame clones and lacks some. The repertoire has about 480,000 clones, 88% of them found once; the top ten carry 1.5% to 2%. Sequences were obtained from PBMCs or T cells enriched from blood (not recorded which). Receptors were obtained from a woman aged 35 to 49 who had recovered from COVID-19.

CDR3 DNA: TGCGCCAGCAGCCTAAGCACAGATACGCAGTATTTT. Translation: CASSLSTDTQYF. The chain links TRBV4-3 to TRBJ2-3; D not resolved. V lost 4 bases and J 0 bases, leaving 2 bases between the germline ends. The CDR3 length is 12 residues. Looked up from germline, CDR1 is LGHNA and CDR2 is YSLEER.

This sequence joins TRBV7-9 and TRBJ2-3, with D perhaps matching TRBD2 (6 bases). CDR3 size: 14 residues. Germline V CDR1 and CDR2: SEHNR, FQNEAQ (reference sequence). The V end was cut by 5 bases, the J end by 2 bases, with 11 bases between. The CDR3 bases are TGTGCCAGCAGCCCCGGGAGAAACACAGATACGCAGTATTTT. Encoded protein: CASSPGRNTDTQYF.

This chain links TRBV11-3 with TRBJ1-4, with a weak D call TRBD1 (5 bases). CDR3 size: 13 residues. Trimming took 6 bases from V and 7 from J, leaving 12 bases between them. Germline assignment: CDR1 SGHNT and CDR2 YENEEA. CDR3 sequence reads: CASRRGLFEKLFF. The CDR3 bases are TGTGCCAGCAGACGGGGGTTATTTGAAAAACTGTTTTTT.

J is TRBJ2-7 and V is TRBV11-2; D gene ambiguous. CDR1 and CDR2 from the germline V gene are SGHAT and FQNNGV. The CDR3 is 14 amino acids. Between the trimmed V and J ends, which lost 6 bases and 0 bases, there was a span of 12 bases. This chain's CDR3 is CASRPQQSSYEQYF. In DNA form, the CDR3 reads TGTGCCAGCAGGCCCCAACAGAGCTCCTACGAGCAGTACTTC.

A single count supports this clone. The CDR3 coding sequence is TGTGCCAGCAGTTACTCACTGGGACAGCTGAACACTGAAGCTTTCTTT. Translating gives CASSYSLGQLNTEAFF. The J gene is TRBJ1-1, the V gene TRBV6-5, with 7 bases fitting TRBD1. There are 16 residues in the CDR3. Germline V gives CDR1 MNHEY, CDR2 SVGAGI. V was clipped by 0 bases and J by 0 bases; unmatched bases: 4.

This rearrangement joins TRBV30 to TRBJ2-1; TRBD2 matches at 7 bases. The CDR3 sequence is 14 residues long. Germline lookup yields CDR1 GTSNPN and CDR2 SVGIG (reference sequence). V shed 2 bases and J 8 bases; nucleotides not matched to a gene: 9. The CDR3 is CAWSPTGGGDEQFF. Here the CDR3 DNA reads TGTGCCTGGAGTCCCACGGGAGGAGGGGATGAGCAGTTCTTC.

This clone was counted a single time. The CDR3 region has the DNA TGCGCCAGCAGCCAAGATCGGACAGGGGGGTCCTACGAGCAGTACTTC. Protein sequence: CASSQDRTGGSYEQYF. The chain employs TRBV4-1 and TRBJ2-7; the match to TRBD1 covers 10 bases. This CDR3 region has 16 residues. V lost 0 bases and J lost 1; bases outside the gene matches: 3. From germline, CDR1 is MGHRA and CDR2 YSYEKL.

The chain uses TRBV30 and TRBJ1-5; D remains ambiguous. Germline V gives CDR1 GTSNPN, CDR2 SVGIG (reference sequence). The CDR3 extends over 13 amino acids. With 1 base removed from V and 6 bases from J, the gap between germline ends came to 10 bases. The CDR3: CAWSARRGQPQHF. CDR3 bases: TGTGCCTGGAGTGCTAGGCGCGGTCAGCCCCAGCATTTT.

The V call is TRBV10-3, the J call TRBJ1-2, with D perhaps matching TRBD1 (6 bases). Trimming shortened V by 3 bases and J by 3 bases, and 17 bases separated the two germline ends. The CDR3 runs 16 residues. Germline V lookup: CDR1 ENHRY, CDR2 SYGVKD. The CDR3 region is CAISEGSTGNDYGYTF. The CDR3 nucleotides read TGTGCCATCAGTGAAGGCTCAACAGGGAACGACTATGGCTACACCTTC.

This chain uses TRBV4-3 with TRBJ2-7; D ambiguous. This CDR3 is built from 15 residues. V shed 0 bases and J shed 2 bases, with 11 bases lying between them. CDR1 is LGHNA, CDR2 YSLEER, per germline. The CDR3 loop reads CASSQDLGTTYEQYF. In nucleotides, the CDR3 is TGCGCCAGCAGCCAAGATCTAGGCACGACCTACGAGCAGTACTTC.

This clone was observed once. V is TRBV2 and J is TRBJ2-1, with TRBD2 matching over 10 bases. The CDR3 runs 15 residues. V shed 4 bases, J shed 4 bases, and the junction held 4 bases outside the gene matches. Looked up from germline, CDR1 is SNHLY and CDR2 is FYNNEI. The CDR3 sequence is CASSGLAGAYNEQFF. In DNA, the CDR3 is TGTGCCAGCAGTGGCCTAGCGGGAGCTTACAATGAGCAGTTCTTC.

The rearrangement uses TRBV9 and TRBJ2-2, with D uncertain. Trimming took 0 bases from V and 4 from J, leaving 10 bases between them. Germline CDR1 is SGDLS and CDR2 is YYNGEE. This CDR3 is built from 15 residues. The CDR3 coding sequence is TGTGCCAGCAGCGTAGCGAACAGTCGCACCGGGGAGCTGTTTTTT. Protein sequence: CASSVANSRTGELFF.

This clone has more than one count but fewer than ten. This chain connects TRBV5-8 to TRBJ2-6; TRBD2 matches 7 bases. This CDR3 has 16 residues. V dropped 3 bases and J dropped 0; count of bases not matched to a gene: 3. In germline, CDR1 is SGHTS, CDR2 YDEGEE. CDR3: CASSSGTNSGANVLTF. The CDR3 coding sequence is TGTGCCAGCAGCTCCGGGACTAACTCTGGGGCCAACGTCCTGACTTTC.

This clone was recorded only once. The CDR3 bases are TGTGCCAGCAGCGCCGGACTAGAATCTTACTACGAGCAGTACTTC. It yields the protein CASSAGLESYYEQYF. The chain employs TRBV9 and TRBJ2-7, with 7 bases identical to TRBD2. Unmatched junction bases numbered 9, after V lost 3 bases and J lost 3 bases. This CDR3 region has 15 residues. Per the germline V gene, CDR1 is SGDLS and CDR2 is YYNGEE.

This chain uses TRBV7-2 with TRBJ2-7, with 7 bases aligning to TRBD2. V shed 1 base and J 1 base; nucleotides not matched to a gene: 7. The CDR3 runs to 16 residues. Germline values: CDR1 SGHTA, CDR2 FQGNSA. As DNA, the CDR3 is TGTGCCAGCAGCTTAGTAGCGGGTAGCGGGTCCTACGAGCAGTACTTC. This codes for CASSLVAGSGSYEQYF.

The chain employs TRBV5-4 and TRBJ2-5, with D maybe TRBD2 (6 bases). Germline-derived CDR1 and CDR2 are SGHNT and YYREEE (reference sequence). The CDR3 has 18 amino acids. Trimming pared 4 bases from V and 4 bases from J, leaving 26 bases between. The CDR3 sequence: CASSPPGGAGSHRETQYF. The CDR3 DNA is TGTGCCAGCAGCCCCCCCGGTGGAGCGGGTAGCCACCGAGAGACCCAGTACTTC.

The rearrangement joins TRBV24-1 to TRBJ2-3; TRBD2 might be the D (6 bases). V dropped 9 bases and J dropped 0 bases, with 9 bases sitting between them. This CDR3 spans 13 amino acids. Germline lookup yields CDR1 KGHDR and CDR2 SFDVKD. CDR3 in amino acids: CATYGTSTDTQYF. For the CDR3, the DNA is TGTGCCACCTACGGGACTAGCACAGATACGCAGTATTTT.

The CDR3: CASRPTGSTEAFF. In DNA, the CDR3 is TGTGCCAGCAGACCAACAGGGAGTACTGAAGCTTTCTTT. The chain couples TRBV7-9 to TRBJ1-1; the D gene is possibly TRBD1 (6 bases). This CDR3 contains 13 residues. Per germline, CDR1 SEHNR and CDR2 FQNEAQ (reference sequence). V gave up 6 bases and J gave up 5 bases, with 13 bases separating them.